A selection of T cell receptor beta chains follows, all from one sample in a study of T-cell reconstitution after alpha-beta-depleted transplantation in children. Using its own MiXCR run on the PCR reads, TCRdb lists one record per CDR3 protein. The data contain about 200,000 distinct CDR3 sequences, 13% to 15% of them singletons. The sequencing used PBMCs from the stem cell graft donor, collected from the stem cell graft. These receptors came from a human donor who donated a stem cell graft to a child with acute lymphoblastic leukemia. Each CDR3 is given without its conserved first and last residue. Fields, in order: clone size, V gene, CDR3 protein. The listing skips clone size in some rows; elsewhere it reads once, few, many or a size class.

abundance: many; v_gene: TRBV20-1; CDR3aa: SAALIAGGSNEQF
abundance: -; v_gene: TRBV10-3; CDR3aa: AMAGGVRNNEQF
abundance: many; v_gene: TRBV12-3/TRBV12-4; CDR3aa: ASSFMDNQPQH
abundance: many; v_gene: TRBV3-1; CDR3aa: ASSQPGPTNHNEKLF
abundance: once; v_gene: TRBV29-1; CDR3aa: SASDVNTEAF
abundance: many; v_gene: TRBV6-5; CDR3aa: ASSYSNTGRDTGELF
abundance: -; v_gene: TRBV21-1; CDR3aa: ASGGGLYYEQY
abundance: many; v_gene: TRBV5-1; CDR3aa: ASSLGTSGSLSTDTQY
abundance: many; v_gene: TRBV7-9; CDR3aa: ASSTGTGASTDTQY
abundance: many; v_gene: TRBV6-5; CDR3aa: ASSRRDRAYNEQF
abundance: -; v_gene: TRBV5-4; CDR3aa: ASSNRDRPSTDTQY
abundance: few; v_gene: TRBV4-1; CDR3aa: ASSQAIAGAYNEQF
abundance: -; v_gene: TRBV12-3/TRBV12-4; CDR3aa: ASSPKPTGQEKLF
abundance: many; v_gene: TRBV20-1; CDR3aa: SARDPTAGGYEQY
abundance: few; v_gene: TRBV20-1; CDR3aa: SARDIVRSYNSPLH
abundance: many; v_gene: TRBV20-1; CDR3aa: SARVPGTPQETQY
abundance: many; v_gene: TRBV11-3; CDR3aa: ASSLDAGGSYNEQF
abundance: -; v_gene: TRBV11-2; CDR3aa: ASSLTPTRNYEQY
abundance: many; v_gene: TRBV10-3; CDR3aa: AISELGQTYEQY
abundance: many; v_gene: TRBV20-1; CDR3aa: SATTSGRARDNEQF
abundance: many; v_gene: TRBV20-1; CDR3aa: SACLLAGVGTDTQY
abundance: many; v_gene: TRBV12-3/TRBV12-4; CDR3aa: ASSLYMGGGQSEQF
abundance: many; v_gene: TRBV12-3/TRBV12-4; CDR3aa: ASSLGQAFT
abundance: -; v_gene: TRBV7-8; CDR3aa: ASSVSGSGNTIY
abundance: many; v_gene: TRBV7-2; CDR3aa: ASSLEHFYNEQF
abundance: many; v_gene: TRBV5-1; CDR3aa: ASSLPESGYT
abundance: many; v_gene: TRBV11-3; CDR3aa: ASSLTLGLAESYEQY
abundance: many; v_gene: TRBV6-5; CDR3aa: ASRDYYNEQF
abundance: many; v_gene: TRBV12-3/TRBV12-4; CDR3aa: ASSGGLVGGNEQF
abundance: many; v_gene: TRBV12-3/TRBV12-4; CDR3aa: ASSLRDTQY
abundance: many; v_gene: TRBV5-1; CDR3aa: ASGQDSSYEQY
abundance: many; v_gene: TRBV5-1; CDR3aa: ASRSPGLARANEQF
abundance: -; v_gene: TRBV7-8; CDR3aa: ASSSTGGAIILYEQY
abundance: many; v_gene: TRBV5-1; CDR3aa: ASSLSLAGADTQY
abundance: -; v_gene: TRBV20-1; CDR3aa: SARDSGGGYNEQF
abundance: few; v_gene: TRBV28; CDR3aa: ASRTGGVSEETQY